This T cell receptor beta chain was observed in a study of Tregs in tolerant kidney transplant recipients. Germline values: CDR1 LNHDA, CDR2 SQIVND (reference sequence). The CDR3 is 15 amino acids. The trim removed 3 bases at V and 2 bases at J, leaving 2 bases unmatched. The table came from immunoSEQ multiplex PCR; TCRdb's copy has only in-frame clones and leaves some out. The table lists 75,000 to 95,000 clones, just over 90% of them singletons. The TCR was taken from a human donor in good health. The V gene is TRBV19, the J gene TRBJ2-3; 10 bases align to TRBD2. Sequenced sample: CD8+ T cells from blood. The chain's CDR3 is CASSIGLAATDTQYF. DNA for the CDR3: TGTGCCAGTAGTATCGGACTAGCGGCCACAGATACGCAGTATTTT.